This is a list of T cell receptor beta chains from one sample in a study of T cell responses to AZD1222 COVID-19 vaccine. Assay used: immunoSEQ multiplex PCR; TCRdb lists only in-frame clones, some missing. The sample carries approximately 100,000 clones, 88% recorded once. The sample consisted of peripheral blood, taken on day 0 of AZD1222 vaccination. These receptors all stem from an adult in good health. The CDR3 runs from the conserved cysteine through the conserved F or W. D genes are given only for firm matches. Size tells how often a clone was seen (once, few, many) or the class of an expanded clone, and some rows leave it out.

J gene: TRBJ1-1; clone size: -; V gene: TRBV9; D gene: -; CDR3 DNA: TGTGCCAGCAGCGTAGATTGGCCGCAGGGCACTGAAGCTTTCTTT; CDR3 protein: CASSVDWPQGTEAFF
J gene: TRBJ2-3; clone size: once; V gene: TRBV24-1; D gene: -; CDR3 DNA: TGTGCCACCATGGCTCCTCAGGCAGATACGCAGTATTTT; CDR3 protein: CATMAPQADTQYF
J gene: TRBJ1-5; clone size: -; V gene: TRBV9; D gene: TRBD1; CDR3 DNA: TGTGCCAGCAATCCCACAGGGGGTAATCAGCCCCAGCATTTT; CDR3 protein: CASNPTGGNQPQHF
J gene: TRBJ2-1; clone size: once; V gene: TRBV18; D gene: -; CDR3 DNA: TGTGCCAGCTCACGACAGACCGGACGGGAAGGGTTCTTC; CDR3 protein: CASSRQTGREGFF
J gene: TRBJ1-2; clone size: -; V gene: TRBV5-1; D gene: -; CDR3 DNA: TGCGCCAGCAGCTTGGGGACAGACTATGGCTACACCTTC; CDR3 protein: CASSLGTDYGYTF
J gene: TRBJ1-5; clone size: -; V gene: TRBV19; D gene: -; CDR3 DNA: TGTGCCAGTAGTATAGGTCAGCGTCAGCCCCAGCATTTT; CDR3 protein: CASSIGQRQPQHF
J gene: TRBJ1-1; clone size: -; V gene: TRBV29-1; D gene: -; CDR3 DNA: TGCAGCGTCGCCGTTCATCCGAACACTGAAGCTTTCTTT; CDR3 protein: CSVAVHPNTEAFF
J gene: TRBJ1-1; clone size: -; V gene: TRBV5-1; D gene: -; CDR3 DNA: TGCGCCAGCAGCTTGTACCGGTTTGAAGCTTTCTTT; CDR3 protein: CASSLYRFEAFF
J gene: TRBJ2-1; clone size: once; V gene: TRBV20-1; D gene: -; CDR3 DNA: TGCAGTGGGCGGTGGAATGAGCAGTTCTTC; CDR3 protein: CSGRWNEQFF
J gene: TRBJ1-3; clone size: -; V gene: TRBV19; D gene: -; CDR3 DNA: TGTGCCAGTAGTAGCAGCTCTGGAAACACCATATATTTT; CDR3 protein: CASSSSSGNTIYF
J gene: TRBJ1-3; clone size: -; V gene: TRBV9; D gene: -; CDR3 DNA: TGTGCCAGCAGCGTAGGTCCTGGCACGGGAAACACCATATATTTT; CDR3 protein: CASSVGPGTGNTIYF
J gene: TRBJ2-3; clone size: once; V gene: TRBV5-5; D gene: -; CDR3 DNA: TGTGCCACATACACAGGGAGGTCGAGCACAGATACGCAGTATTTT; CDR3 protein: CATYTGRSSTDTQYF
J gene: TRBJ2-7; clone size: -; V gene: TRBV27; D gene: TRBD1; CDR3 DNA: TGTGCCAGCAGCGACAGGGGGCGGAACTCCTACGAGCAGTACTTC; CDR3 protein: CASSDRGRNSYEQYF
J gene: TRBJ2-4; clone size: -; V gene: TRBV9; D gene: TRBD2; CDR3 DNA: TGTGCCAGCAGCCTAACCCCGCGGGGGGATGACATTCAGTACTTC; CDR3 protein: CASSLTPRGDDIQYF
J gene: TRBJ2-7; clone size: -; V gene: TRBV28; D gene: -; CDR3 DNA: TGTGCCAGCAGTTCCCTCTACGAGCAGTACTTC; CDR3 protein: CASSSLYEQYF
J gene: TRBJ1-1; clone size: few; V gene: TRBV3-1/TRBV3-2; D gene: -; CDR3 DNA: TGTGCCAGCAGCCAAGAAGGGCAGAAAAACACTGAAGCTTTCTTT; CDR3 protein: CASSQEGQKNTEAFF
J gene: TRBJ1-2; clone size: -; V gene: TRBV6-2/TRBV6-3; D gene: TRBD1; CDR3 DNA: TGTGCCAGCAGTTCCGCAGGGGGAGGCTACACCTTC; CDR3 protein: CASSSAGGGYTF
J gene: TRBJ1-4; clone size: -; V gene: TRBV28; D gene: TRBD1; CDR3 DNA: TGTGCCAGCAGACTCGGGACAGCTACGGAAAAACTGTTTTTT; CDR3 protein: CASRLGTATEKLFF
J gene: TRBJ1-6; clone size: once; V gene: TRBV19; D gene: -; CDR3 DNA: TGTGCCAGTAGGACCTCCGGGGGGACGGACGAAGCACCCCTCCACTTT; CDR3 protein: CASRTSGGTDEAPLHF
J gene: TRBJ1-1; clone size: -; V gene: TRBV11-2; D gene: -; CDR3 DNA: TGTGCCAGCAGCTTGGGCATTACTGGGGTGGGAGCTTTCTTT; CDR3 protein: CASSLGITGVGAFF
J gene: TRBJ1-2; clone size: -; V gene: TRBV7-2; D gene: -; CDR3 DNA: TGTGCCAGCAGCCCCACTGAGTCCTATGGCTACACCTTC; CDR3 protein: CASSPTESYGYTF
J gene: TRBJ1-1; clone size: -; V gene: TRBV6-5; D gene: -; CDR3 DNA: TGTGCCAGCAGTTACTCGAACAGGGATCTTAGCACTGAAGCTTTCTTT; CDR3 protein: CASSYSNRDLSTEAFF
J gene: TRBJ1-1; clone size: -; V gene: TRBV5-1; D gene: -; CDR3 DNA: TGCGCCAGCAGCCTCGACGGATACACTGAAGCTTTCTTT; CDR3 protein: CASSLDGYTEAFF